The next 3 T cell receptor beta chains were all read from a single sample in a study of blood T cell repertoires in COVID-19. Profiling relied on immunoSEQ multiplex PCR, and the TCRdb table lists in-frame clones only, not all of them. The sample records 40,000 to 55,000 clones, about four fifths being singletons. Sequences were obtained from peripheral blood. The receptors come from a man aged 45-60 years with acute or convalescent COVID-19.

V gene TRBV20-1 combines with J gene TRBJ1-2; perhaps TRBD1 as D (5 bases). V was shortened by 3 bases and J by 4 bases, with 9 bases between the two germline ends. This CDR3 is 12 amino acids long. The germline CDR1 and CDR2 sequences are DFQATT and SNEGSKA (reference sequence). CDR3 amino acids: CSASGQGYGYTF. CDR3 DNA: TGCAGTGCTAGTGGCCAGGGCTATGGCTACACCTTC.

The chain employs TRBV19 and TRBJ2-7; 10 bases are shared with TRBD2. Germline V gives CDR1 LNHDA, CDR2 SQIVND (reference sequence). There are 13 residues in the CDR3. Losses at the gene ends were 8 bases for V and 7 bases for J; bases not matched to a gene: 8. This CDR3 is CASAAGGPSEQYF. The CDR3 bases are TGTGCCAGTGCAGCGGGAGGGCCGAGTGAGCAGTACTTC. Drawing the rest from reference TRBV19 and TRBJ2-7, the complete variable domain is DGGITQSPKYLFRKEGQNVTLSCEQNLNHDAMYWYRQDPGQGLRLIYYSQIVNDFQKGDIAEGYSVSREKKESFPLTVTSAQKNPTAFYLCASAAGGPSEQYFGPGTRLTVT.

The V and J genes are TRBV7-6 and TRBJ2-5; no definite D call. This CDR3 is 15 amino acids long. Germline V CDR1 and CDR2: SGHVS, FNYEAQ. V lost 2 bases, J lost 2 bases, and 12 bases lay in between. CDR3 coding DNA: TGTGCCAGCAGCTTACGGGTAGGCCCGCAAGAGACCCAGTACTTC. Translation gives CASSLRVGPQETQYF.